This T cell receptor beta chain was recorded in a study of T cell clones after liver transplantation. Sequencing of dividing CFSE-low cells from the MLR defined alloreactive TCRbeta sequences. The method was immunoSEQ multiplex PCR; TCRdb's version includes in-frame clones alone and lacks a portion of them. There are about 5,600 clones in the sample; 30% occur only once, and under 5.5% lies in the top ten. A few counts support this clone. Its antigen remains unknown. Notes on the study in general: Donor-reactive sequences fell more than third party-reactive ones, suggesting partial deletion.

The sequenced sample was CD4+ T cells from cultured PBMCs. This receptor was identified in a human patient who received a liver transplant. The T cells may come from the graft donor.

The CDR3 nucleotides read TGTGCCAGCAGTTTGGTATCCGGGACAAGCGGCTCACCCCTCCACTTT. Amino acid sequence: CASSLVSGTSGSPLHF. The chain carries TRBV7-9 and TRBJ1-6, with D maybe TRBD1 (6 bases). V was shortened by 6 bases and J by 10 bases, with 22 bases between the two germline ends. The CDR3 sequence is 16 residues long. Germline V lookup: CDR1 SEHNR, CDR2 FQNEAQ (reference sequence).